This record looks at one TCR beta chain sequence and its context. In the authors' workflow: Reference gene primer amplification yielded estimated nucleated cell counts. Using immunoSEQ multiplex PCR, the repertoire was profiled, and TCRdb retains in-frame clones only, with some absent. The DNA was the basis for D and trimming; V, J and clone size are from that table. The table has approximately 94,000 clones, around four fifths seen once. V lost 8 bases to trimming and J lost 2 bases, with 7 bases between them. Germline V gene data show CDR1 as SNHLY and CDR2 as FYNNEI. The CDR3 consists of 11 residues. The sample comes from a study of blood T cell repertoires in COVID-19. About the study: PBMCs, B-cell-depleted T cells, or T cells were the source of the cDNA or gDNA that made up the material.

This receptor was taken from a man between 65 and 85 years old with active or convalescent COVID-19. The material sequenced was peripheral blood. This chain links TRBV2 with TRBJ2-7; the D gene is possibly TRBD1 (6 bases). In DNA, the CDR3 is TGTGCCAGCCGGACAGCCTACGAGCAGTACTTC. Translating it yields CASRTAYEQYF.